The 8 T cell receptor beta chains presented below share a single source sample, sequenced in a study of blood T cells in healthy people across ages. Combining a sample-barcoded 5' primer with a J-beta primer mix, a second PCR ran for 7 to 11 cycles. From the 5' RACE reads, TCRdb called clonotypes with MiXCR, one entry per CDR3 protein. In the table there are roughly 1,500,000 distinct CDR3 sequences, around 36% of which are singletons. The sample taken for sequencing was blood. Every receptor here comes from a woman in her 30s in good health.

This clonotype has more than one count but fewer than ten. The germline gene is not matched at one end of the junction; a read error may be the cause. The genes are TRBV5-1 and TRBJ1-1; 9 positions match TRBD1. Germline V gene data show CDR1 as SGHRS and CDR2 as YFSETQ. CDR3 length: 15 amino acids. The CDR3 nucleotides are TGTGCCAGCAGCTTAGCGGGACAGGGTGGCACTGAAGCTTTCTTT. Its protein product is CASSLAGQGGTEAFF.

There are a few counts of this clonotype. The CDR3 here is CATRESGAQETQYF. CDR3 DNA: TGTGCCACCCGAGAGTCCGGAGCGCAAGAGACCCAGTACTTC. The rearrangement uses TRBV6-2 or TRBV6-3 and TRBJ2-5; D unclear. CDR1 is MNHEY and CDR2 is SVGEGT in the germline V gene. Trimming shortened V by 10 bases and J by 2 bases, and 17 bases separated the two germline ends. CDR3 length: 14 amino acids.

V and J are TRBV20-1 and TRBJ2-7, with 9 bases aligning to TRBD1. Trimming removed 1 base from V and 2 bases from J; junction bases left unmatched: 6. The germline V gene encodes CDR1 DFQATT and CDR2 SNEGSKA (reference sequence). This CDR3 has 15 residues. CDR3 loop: CSARGTGDLTYEQYF. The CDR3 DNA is TGCAGTGCTAGAGGGACAGGGGACTTAACCTACGAGCAGTACTTC.

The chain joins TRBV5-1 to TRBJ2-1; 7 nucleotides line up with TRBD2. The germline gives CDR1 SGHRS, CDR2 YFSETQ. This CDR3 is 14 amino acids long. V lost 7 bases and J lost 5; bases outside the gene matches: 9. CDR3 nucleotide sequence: TGCGCCAGCGAACTCGCTAGCGGTCACAATGAGCAGTTCTTC. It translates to CASELASGHNEQFF.

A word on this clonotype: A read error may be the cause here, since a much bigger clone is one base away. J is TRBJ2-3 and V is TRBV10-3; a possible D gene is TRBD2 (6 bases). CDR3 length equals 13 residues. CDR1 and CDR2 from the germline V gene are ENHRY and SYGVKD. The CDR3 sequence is CAISERLEDMQYF. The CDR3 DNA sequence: TGTGCCATCAGTGAGCGACTAGAAGATATGCAGTATTTT.

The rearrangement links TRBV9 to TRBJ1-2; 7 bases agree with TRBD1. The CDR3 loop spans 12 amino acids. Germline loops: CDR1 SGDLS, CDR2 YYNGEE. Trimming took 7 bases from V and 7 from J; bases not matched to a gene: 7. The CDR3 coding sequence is TGTGCCAGCTGCCGGGACAGCAGTGGCTACACCTTC. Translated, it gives CASCRDSSGYTF. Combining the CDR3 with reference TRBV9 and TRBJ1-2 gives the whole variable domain DSGVTQTPKHLITATGQRVTLRCSPRSGDLSVYWYQQSLDQGLQFLIQYYNGEERAKGNILERFSAQQFPDLHSELNLSSLELGDSALYFCASCRDSSGYTFGSGTRLTVV.

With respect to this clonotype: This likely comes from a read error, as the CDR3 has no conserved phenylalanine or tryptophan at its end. CDR3 amino acids: CASSFLAGSNEQFV. The CDR3 nucleotides read TGCGCCAGCAGCTTTCTAGCGGGAAGCAATGAGCAGTTCGTC. V and J are TRBV5-1 and TRBJ2-1; 9 bases map to TRBD2. CDR1 SGHRS and CDR2 YFSETQ come from the germline V gene. The CDR3 is 14 residues long. With V trimmed by 2 bases and J by 6 bases, 3 bases remained unmatched.

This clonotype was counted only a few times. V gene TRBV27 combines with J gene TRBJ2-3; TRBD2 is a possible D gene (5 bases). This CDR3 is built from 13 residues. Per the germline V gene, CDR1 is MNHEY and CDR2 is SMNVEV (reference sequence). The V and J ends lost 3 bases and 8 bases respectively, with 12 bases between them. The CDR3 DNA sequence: TGTGCCAGCAGTTTTAGAGGAGAGGGTACGCAGTATTTT. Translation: CASSFRGEGTQYF.